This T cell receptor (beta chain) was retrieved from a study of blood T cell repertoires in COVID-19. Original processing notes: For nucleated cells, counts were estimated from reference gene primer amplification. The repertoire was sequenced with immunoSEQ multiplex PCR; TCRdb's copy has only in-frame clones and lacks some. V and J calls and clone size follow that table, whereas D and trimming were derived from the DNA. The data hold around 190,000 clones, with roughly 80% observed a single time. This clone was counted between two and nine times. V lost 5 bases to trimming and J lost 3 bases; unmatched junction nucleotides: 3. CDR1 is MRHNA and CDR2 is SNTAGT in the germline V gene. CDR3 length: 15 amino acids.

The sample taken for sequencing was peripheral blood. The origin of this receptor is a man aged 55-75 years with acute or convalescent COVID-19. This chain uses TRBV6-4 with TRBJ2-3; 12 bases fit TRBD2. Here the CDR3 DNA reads TGTGCCAGCAGTCCTCTAGCGGGAGGGACAGATACGCAGTATTTT. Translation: CASSPLAGGTDTQYF.